This T cell receptor (beta chain) appears in the sequencing data of a study of blood T cell repertoires in COVID-19. As for the study in general: T cells, B-cell-depleted T cells, or PBMCs provided the cDNA or gDNA that served as material.

The V end was cut by 0 bases, the J end by 4 bases, with 18 bases between. Per the germline V gene, CDR1 is SGHNT and CDR2 is YENEEA. This CDR3 has 17 amino acids. TCRdb's copy holds only in-frame clones and misses some; the assay was immunoSEQ multiplex PCR. The sample comprises just under 80,000 clones, more than 75% of which are singletons, and 12% rests with the top ten. This chain connects TRBV11-3 to TRBJ1-2, with a possible D match to TRBD1 (6 bases). Sequenced input: peripheral blood. This sequence was found in a human donor in a cohort sampled during active COVID-19. This CDR3 is CASSLDPGQPGTYGYTF. The CDR3 DNA reads as TGTGCCAGCAGCTTAGACCCTGGACAGCCCGGCACCTATGGCTACACCTTC.